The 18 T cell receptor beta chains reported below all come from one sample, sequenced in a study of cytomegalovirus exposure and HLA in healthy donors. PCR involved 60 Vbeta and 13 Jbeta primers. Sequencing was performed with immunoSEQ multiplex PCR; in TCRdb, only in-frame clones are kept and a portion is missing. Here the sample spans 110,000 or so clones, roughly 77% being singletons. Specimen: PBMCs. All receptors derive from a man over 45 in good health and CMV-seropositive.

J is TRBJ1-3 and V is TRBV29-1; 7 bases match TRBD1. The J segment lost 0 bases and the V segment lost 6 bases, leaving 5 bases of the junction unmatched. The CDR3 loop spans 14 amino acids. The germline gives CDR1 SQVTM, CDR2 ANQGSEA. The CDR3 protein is CSVGQDTSGNTIYF. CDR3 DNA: TGCAGCGTCGGACAGGACACCTCTGGAAACACCATATATTTT.

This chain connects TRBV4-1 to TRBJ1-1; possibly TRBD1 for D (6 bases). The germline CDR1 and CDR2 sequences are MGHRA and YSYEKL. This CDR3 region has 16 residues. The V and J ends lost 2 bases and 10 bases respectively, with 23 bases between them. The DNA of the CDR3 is TGCGCCAGCAGCCAATTAAGCACCGGGACACGGAGCCTAGCTTTCTTT. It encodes CASSQLSTGTRSLAFF.

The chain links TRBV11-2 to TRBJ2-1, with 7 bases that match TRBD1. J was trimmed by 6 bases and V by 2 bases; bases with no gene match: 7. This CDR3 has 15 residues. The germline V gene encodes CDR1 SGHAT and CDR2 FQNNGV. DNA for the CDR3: TGTGCCAGCAGCTTATTAGGGCAGGGGGTCAATGAGCAGTTCTTC. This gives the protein CASSLLGQGVNEQFF.

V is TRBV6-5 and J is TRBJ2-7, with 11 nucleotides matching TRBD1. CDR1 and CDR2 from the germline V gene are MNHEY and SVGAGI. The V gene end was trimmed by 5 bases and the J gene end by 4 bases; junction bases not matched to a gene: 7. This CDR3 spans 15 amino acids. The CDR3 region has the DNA TGTGCCAGCAGTAAAAGGACAGGGGGCAGGTACGAGCAGTACTTC. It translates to CASSKRTGGRYEQYF.

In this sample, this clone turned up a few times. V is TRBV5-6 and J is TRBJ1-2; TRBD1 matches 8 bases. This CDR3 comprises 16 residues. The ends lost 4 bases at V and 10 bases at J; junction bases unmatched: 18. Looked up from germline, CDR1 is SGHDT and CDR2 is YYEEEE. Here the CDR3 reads CASSRRQTGAHMDYTF. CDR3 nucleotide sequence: TGTGCCAGCAGCCGGAGGCAGACAGGGGCACACATGGACTACACCTTC.

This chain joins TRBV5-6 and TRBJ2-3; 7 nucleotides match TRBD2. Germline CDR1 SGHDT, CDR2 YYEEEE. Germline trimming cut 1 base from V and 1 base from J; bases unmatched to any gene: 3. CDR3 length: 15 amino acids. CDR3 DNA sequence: TGTGCCAGCAGCTTGAGTCTAGCGGGCACAGATACGCAGTATTTT. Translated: CASSLSLAGTDTQYF.

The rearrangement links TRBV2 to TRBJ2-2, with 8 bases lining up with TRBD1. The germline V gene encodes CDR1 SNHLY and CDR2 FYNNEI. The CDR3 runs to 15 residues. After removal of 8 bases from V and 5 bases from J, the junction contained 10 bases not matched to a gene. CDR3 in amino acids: CASGPQGVRTGELFF. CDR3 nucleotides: TGTGCCAGCGGCCCACAGGGGGTTAGGACCGGGGAGCTGTTTTTT.

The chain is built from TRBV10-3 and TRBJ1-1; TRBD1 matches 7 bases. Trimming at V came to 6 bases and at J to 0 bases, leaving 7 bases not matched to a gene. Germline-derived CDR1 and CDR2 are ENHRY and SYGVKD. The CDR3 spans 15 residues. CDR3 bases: TGTGCCATCAGGAGGGACAGCAGCATGAACACTGAAGCTTTCTTT. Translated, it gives CAIRRDSSMNTEAFF.

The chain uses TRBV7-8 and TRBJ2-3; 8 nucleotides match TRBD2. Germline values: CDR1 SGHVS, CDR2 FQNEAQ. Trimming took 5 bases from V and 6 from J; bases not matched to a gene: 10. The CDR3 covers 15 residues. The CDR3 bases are TGTGCCAGCAGCCCAACCCGGGGGGGCCGGGATACGCAGTATTTT. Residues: CASSPTRGGRDTQYF.

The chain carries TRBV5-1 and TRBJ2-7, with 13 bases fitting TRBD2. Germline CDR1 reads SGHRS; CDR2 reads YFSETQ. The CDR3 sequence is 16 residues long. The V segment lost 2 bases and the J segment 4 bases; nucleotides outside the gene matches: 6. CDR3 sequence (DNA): TGCGCCAGCAGCTTTACTAGCGGGAGGGCCGCGTACGAGCAGTACTTC. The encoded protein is CASSFTSGRAAYEQYF. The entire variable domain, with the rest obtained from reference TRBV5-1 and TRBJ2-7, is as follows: KAGVTQTPRYLIKTRGQQVTLSCSPISGHRSVSWYQQTPGQGLQFLFEYFSETQRNKGNFPGRFSGRQFSNSRSEMNVSTLELGDSALYLCASSFTSGRAAYEQYFGPGTRLTVT.

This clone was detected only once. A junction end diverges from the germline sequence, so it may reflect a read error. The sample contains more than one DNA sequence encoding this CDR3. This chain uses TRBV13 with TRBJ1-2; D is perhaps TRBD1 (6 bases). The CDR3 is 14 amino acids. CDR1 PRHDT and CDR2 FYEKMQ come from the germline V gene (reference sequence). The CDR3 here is CASSLRGQNYGYTF. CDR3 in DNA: TGTGCCAGTAGCTTACGCGGACAGAACTATGGCTACACCTTC.

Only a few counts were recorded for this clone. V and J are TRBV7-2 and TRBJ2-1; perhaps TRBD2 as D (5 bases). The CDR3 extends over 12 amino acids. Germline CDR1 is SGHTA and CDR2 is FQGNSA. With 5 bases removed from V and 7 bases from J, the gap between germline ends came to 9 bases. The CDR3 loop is CASSPGINEQFF. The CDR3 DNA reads TGTGCCAGCAGCCCGGGGATTAATGAGCAGTTCTTC. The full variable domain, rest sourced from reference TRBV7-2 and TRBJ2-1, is GAGVSQSPSNKVTEKGKDVELRCDPISGHTALYWYRQSLGQGLEFLIYFQGNSAPDKSGLPSDRFSAERTGGSVSTLTIQRTQQEDSAVYLCASSPGINEQFFGPGTRLTVL.

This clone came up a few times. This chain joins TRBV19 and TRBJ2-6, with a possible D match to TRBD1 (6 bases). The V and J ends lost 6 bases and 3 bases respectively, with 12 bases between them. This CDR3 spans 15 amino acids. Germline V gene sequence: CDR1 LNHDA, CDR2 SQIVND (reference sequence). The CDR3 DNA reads TGTGCCAGTAGGACCTCCAGGGGTGGGGCCAACGTCCTGACTTTC. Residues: CASRTSRGGANVLTF. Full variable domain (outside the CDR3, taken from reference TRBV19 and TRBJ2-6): DGGITQSPKYLFRKEGQNVTLSCEQNLNHDAMYWYRQDPGQGLRLIYYSQIVNDFQKGDIAEGYSVSREKKESFPLTVTSAQKNPTAFYLCASRTSRGGANVLTFGAGSRLTVL.

CDR3: CASSIADTNYQPQHF. CDR3 nucleotide sequence: TGTGCCAGTAGTATAGCCGACACCAACTATCAGCCCCAGCATTTT. The chain uses TRBV19 and TRBJ1-5; no firm D call. The CDR3 is made up of 15 amino acids. Trimming left V 1 base short and J 5 bases short, with 12 bases between. Looked up from germline, CDR1 is LNHDA and CDR2 is SQIVND (reference sequence).

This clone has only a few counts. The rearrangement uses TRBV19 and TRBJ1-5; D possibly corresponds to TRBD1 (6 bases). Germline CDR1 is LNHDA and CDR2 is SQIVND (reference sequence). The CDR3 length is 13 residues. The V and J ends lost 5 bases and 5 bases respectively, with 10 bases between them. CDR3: CASSGTYDQPQHF. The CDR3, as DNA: TGTGCCAGTAGTGGGACATATGATCAGCCCCAGCATTTT.

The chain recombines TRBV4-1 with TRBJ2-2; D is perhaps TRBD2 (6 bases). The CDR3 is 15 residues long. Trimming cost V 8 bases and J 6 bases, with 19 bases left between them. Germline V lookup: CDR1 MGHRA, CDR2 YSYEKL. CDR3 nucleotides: TGCGCCAGCTCCGAGGCGGGCGGGACCCCCGGGGAGCTGTTTTTT. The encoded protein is CASSEAGGTPGELFF.

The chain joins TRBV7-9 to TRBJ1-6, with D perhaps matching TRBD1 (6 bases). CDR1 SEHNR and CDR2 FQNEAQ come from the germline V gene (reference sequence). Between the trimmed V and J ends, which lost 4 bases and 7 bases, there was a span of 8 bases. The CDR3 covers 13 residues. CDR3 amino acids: CASSSTGNSPLHF. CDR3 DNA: TGTGCCAGCAGCTCTACAGGGAATTCACCCCTCCACTTT.

CDR3 sequence reads: CASSLSVANPSGANVLTF. CDR3 sequence (DNA): TGTGCCAGCAGCTTATCTGTAGCTAATCCCTCTGGGGCCAACGTCCTGACTTTC. The chain employs TRBV7-8 and TRBJ2-6; no clear D. Per the germline V gene, CDR1 is SGHVS and CDR2 is FQNEAQ. CDR3 length equals 18 residues. V was pared by 2 bases and J by 0 bases, with 14 bases between.